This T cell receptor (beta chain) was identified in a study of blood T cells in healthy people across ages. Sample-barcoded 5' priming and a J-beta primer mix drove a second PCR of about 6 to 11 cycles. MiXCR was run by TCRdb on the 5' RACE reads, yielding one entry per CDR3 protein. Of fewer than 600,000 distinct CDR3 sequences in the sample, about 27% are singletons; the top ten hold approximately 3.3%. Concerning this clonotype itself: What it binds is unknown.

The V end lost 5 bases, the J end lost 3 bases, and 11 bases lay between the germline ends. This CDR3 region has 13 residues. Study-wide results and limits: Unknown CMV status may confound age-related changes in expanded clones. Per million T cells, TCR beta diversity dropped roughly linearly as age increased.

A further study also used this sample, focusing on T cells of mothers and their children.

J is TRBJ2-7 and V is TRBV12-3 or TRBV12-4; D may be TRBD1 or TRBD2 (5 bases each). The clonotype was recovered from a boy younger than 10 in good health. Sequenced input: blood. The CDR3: CASSLRDRYEQYF. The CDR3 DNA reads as TGTGCCAGCAGTCTCCGGGACCGCTACGAGCAGTACTTC.